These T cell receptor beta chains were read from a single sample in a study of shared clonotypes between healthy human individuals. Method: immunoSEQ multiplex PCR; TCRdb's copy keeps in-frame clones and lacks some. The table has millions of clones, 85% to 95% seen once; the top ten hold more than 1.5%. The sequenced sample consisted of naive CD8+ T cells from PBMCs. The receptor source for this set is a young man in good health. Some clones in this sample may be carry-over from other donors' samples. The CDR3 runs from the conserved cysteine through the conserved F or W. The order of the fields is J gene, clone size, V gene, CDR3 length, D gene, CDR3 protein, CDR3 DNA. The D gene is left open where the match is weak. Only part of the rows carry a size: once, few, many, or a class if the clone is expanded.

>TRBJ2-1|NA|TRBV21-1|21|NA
CASSTSWSSLTSESSYNEQFF
TGTGCCAGCAGCACATCCTGGAGCTCCCTCACTAGCGAGAGCTCCTACAATGAGCAGTTCTTC
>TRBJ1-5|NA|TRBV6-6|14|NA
CASNYRQGNQPQHF
TGTGCCAGCAACTATCGTCAGGGGAATCAGCCCCAGCATTTT
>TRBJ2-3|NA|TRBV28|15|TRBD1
CASSTPGQGADTQYF
TGTGCCAGCAGTACCCCGGGACAGGGAGCAGATACGCAGTATTTT
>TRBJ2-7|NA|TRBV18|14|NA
CASSKAPPSYEQYF
TGTGCCAGCTCCAAAGCTCCACCTAGCTACGAGCAGTACTTC
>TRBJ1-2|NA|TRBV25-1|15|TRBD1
CASSPRDRESYGYTF
TGTGCCAGCAGTCCCCGGGACAGAGAGAGCTATGGCTACACCTTC
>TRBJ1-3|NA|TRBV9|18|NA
CASSQRARDDLSGNTIYF
TGTGCCAGCAGCCAACGGGCGAGGGATGACCTCTCTGGAAACACCATATATTTT
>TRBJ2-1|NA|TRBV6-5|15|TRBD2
CASSISSGRFNEQFF
TGTGCCAGCAGTATATCTAGCGGGAGGTTTAATGAGCAGTTCTTC
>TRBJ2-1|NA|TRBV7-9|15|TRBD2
CASSLAGGPLDEQFF
TGTGCCAGCAGCCTAGCGGGAGGGCCTTTGGATGAGCAGTTCTTC
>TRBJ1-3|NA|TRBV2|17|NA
CASSFPGRGSSGNTIYF
TGTGCCAGCAGTTTCCCTGGGCGGGGGAGCTCTGGAAACACCATATATTTT
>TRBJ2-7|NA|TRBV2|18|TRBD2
CASRGTSGLPSSSYEQYF
TGTGCCAGCAGGGGGACTAGCGGGCTTCCTTCTAGCTCCTACGAGCAGTACTTC
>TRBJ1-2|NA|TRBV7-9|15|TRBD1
CASSLGTGPLNGYTF
TGTGCCAGCAGCTTAGGGACAGGCCCGCTTAATGGCTACACCTTC
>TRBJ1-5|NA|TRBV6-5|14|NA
CASSYLGFYQPQHF
TGTGCCAGCAGTTATCTCGGTTTTTATCAGCCCCAGCATTTT
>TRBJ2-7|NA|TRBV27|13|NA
CASGGTLGWGQYF
TGTGCCAGCGGGGGGACCCTTGGATGGGGGCAGTACTTC
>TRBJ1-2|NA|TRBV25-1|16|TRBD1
CASSELRPGQGHGYTF
TGTGCCAGCAGTGAACTCCGCCCCGGACAGGGGCATGGCTACACCTTC
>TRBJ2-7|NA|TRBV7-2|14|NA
CASSLGTAGNEQYF
TGTGCCAGCAGCTTAGGGACAGCCGGTAACGAGCAGTACTTC
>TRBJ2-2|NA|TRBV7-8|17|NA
CASAPLLFTGISGELFF
TGTGCCAGCGCCCCCTTACTTTTTACAGGGATTTCCGGGGAGCTGTTTTTT
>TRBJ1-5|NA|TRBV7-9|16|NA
CASSPGTLYSNQPQHF
TGTGCCAGCAGCCCAGGGACATTGTATAGCAATCAGCCCCAGCATTTT
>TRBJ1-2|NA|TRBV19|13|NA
CASTSTPNYGYTF
TGTGCCAGTACATCTACTCCTAACTATGGCTACACCTTC
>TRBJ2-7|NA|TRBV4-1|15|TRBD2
CASSQGGLASYEQYF
TGCGCCAGCAGCCAAGGCGGACTAGCGTCCTACGAGCAGTACTTC
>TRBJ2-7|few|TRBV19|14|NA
CASSIVGRAREQYF
TGTGCCAGTAGTATAGTAGGCAGGGCCCGGGAGCAGTACTTC
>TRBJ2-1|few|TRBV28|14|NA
CASSLGGPYNEQFF
TGTGCCAGCAGTTTAGGGGGACCCTACAATGAGCAGTTCTTC
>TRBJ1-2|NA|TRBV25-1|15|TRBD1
CASSANRGRYYGYTF
TGTGCCAGCAGCGCAAACAGGGGTCGTTACTATGGCTACACCTTC
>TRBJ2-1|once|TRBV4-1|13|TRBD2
CASSWTSGNEQFF
TGCGCCAGCTCCTGGACTAGCGGAAATGAGCAGTTCTTC
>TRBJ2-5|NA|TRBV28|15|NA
CASSREGRLQETQYF
TGTGCCAGCAGTCGTGAGGGACGGCTCCAAGAGACCCAGTACTTC
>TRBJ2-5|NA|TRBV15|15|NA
CATSRADTLQETQYF
TGTGCCACCAGCAGAGCCGACACCCTCCAAGAGACCCAGTACTTC
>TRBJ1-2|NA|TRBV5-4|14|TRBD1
CASSWDRLNYGYTF
TGTGCCAGCAGCTGGGACAGGTTAAACTATGGCTACACCTTC
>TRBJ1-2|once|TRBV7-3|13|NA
CASSPIGPYGYTF
TGTGCCAGCAGCCCCATAGGCCCTTATGGCTACACCTTC
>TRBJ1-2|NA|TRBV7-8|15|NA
CASSLALRGYYGYTF
TGTGCCAGCAGCTTAGCGCTTAGGGGGTACTATGGCTACACCTTC
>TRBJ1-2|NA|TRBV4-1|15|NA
CASSQVRGGQYGYTF
TGCGCCAGCAGCCAAGTACGCGGTGGGCAATATGGCTACACCTTC
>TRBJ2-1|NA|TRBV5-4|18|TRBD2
CASSFGLAFPPRVNEQFF
TGTGCCAGCAGCTTCGGACTAGCTTTTCCCCCGAGGGTAAATGAGCAGTTCTTC
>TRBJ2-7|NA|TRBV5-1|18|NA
CASSPWNLGLQATYEQYF
TGCGCCAGCAGCCCTTGGAATCTCGGGCTACAGGCCACCTACGAGCAGTACTTC
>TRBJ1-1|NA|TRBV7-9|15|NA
CASSLWGGTNTEAFF
TGTGCCAGCAGCTTATGGGGGGGCACGAACACTGAAGCTTTCTTT